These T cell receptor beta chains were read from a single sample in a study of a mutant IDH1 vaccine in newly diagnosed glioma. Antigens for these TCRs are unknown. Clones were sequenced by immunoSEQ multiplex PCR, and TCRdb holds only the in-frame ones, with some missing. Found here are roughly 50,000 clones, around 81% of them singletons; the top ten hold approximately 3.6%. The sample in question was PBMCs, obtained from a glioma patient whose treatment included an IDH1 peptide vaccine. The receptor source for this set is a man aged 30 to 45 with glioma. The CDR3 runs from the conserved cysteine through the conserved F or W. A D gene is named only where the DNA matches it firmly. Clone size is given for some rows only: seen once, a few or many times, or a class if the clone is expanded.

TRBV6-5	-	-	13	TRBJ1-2	CASSYKRAYGYTF	TGTGCCAGCAGTTACAAACGGGCATATGGCTACACCTTC
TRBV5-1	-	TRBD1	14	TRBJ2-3	CASSGTGSTDTQYF	TGCGCCAGCAGTGGGACAGGGTCCACAGATACGCAGTATTTT
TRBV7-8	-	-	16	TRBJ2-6	CASSLHGFVGANVLTF	TGTGCCAGCAGCTTACATGGTTTTGTGGGGGCCAACGTCCTGACTTTC
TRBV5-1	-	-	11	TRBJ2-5	CASSLVETQYF	TGCGCCAGCAGCTTGGTTGAGACCCAGTACTTC
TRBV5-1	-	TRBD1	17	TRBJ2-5	CASSLAVGQGFQETQYF	TGCGCCAGCAGCTTGGCCGTAGGACAGGGATTCCAAGAGACCCAGTACTTC
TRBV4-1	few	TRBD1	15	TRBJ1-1	CASSQTGTGEAEAFF	TGCGCCAGCAGCCAAACCGGGACAGGGGAAGCTGAAGCTTTCTTT
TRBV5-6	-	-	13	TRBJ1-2	CASSLRESTGYTF	TGTGCCAGCAGCTTAAGAGAGTCGACCGGCTACACCTTC
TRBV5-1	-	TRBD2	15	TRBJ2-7	CASSVTSGGIYEQYF	TGCGCCAGCAGCGTTACTAGCGGGGGGATCTACGAGCAGTACTTC
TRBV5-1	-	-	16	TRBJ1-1	CASSLDGQRRNTEAFF	TGCGCCAGCAGCTTGGATGGGCAAAGAAGAAACACTGAAGCTTTCTTT
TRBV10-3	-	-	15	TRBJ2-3	CAISESDMGTDTQYF	TGTGCCATCAGTGAGTCGGACATGGGCACAGATACGCAGTATTTT
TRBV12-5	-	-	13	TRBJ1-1	CATGPGTNTEAFF	TGTGCTACCGGACCGGGGACTAACACTGAAGCTTTCTTT
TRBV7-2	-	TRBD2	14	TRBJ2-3	CASSLGLAPDTQYF	TGTGCCAGCAGCTTAGGACTAGCGCCAGATACGCAGTATTTT
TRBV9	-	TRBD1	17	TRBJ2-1	CASSARPPGQPYNEQFF	TGTGCCAGCAGCGCCCGTCCCCCGGGACAGCCCTACAATGAGCAGTTCTTC
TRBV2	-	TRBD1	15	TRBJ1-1	CASNQGQGAYTEAFF	TGTGCCAGCAATCAGGGACAGGGGGCATACACTGAAGCTTTCTTT
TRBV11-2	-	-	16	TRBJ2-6	CASSLVAGSGANVLTF	TGTGCCAGCAGCTTAGTGGCAGGCTCTGGGGCCAACGTCCTGACTTTC
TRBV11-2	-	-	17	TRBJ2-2	CASSEITGFWNTGELFF	TGTGCCAGCAGCGAAATCACAGGGTTTTGGAACACCGGGGAGCTGTTTTTT
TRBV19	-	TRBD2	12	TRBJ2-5	CASSERGETQYF	TGTGCCAGTAGTGAGCGGGGTGAGACCCAGTACTTC
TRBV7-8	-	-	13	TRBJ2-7	CASKGRSIYEQYF	TGTGCCAGCAAAGGACGGTCTATATACGAGCAGTACTTC
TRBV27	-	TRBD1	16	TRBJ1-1	CASSSRTGLENTEAFF	TGTGCCAGCAGTTCCCGGACAGGCCTGGAAAACACTGAAGCTTTCTTT
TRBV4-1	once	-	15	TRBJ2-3	CASSQDYGKTDTQYF	TGCGCCAGCAGCCAAGATTATGGGAAGACAGATACGCAGTATTTT
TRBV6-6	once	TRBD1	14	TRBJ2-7	CASVTGQGTYEQYF	TGTGCCAGCGTGACCGGACAGGGAACCTACGAGCAGTACTTC
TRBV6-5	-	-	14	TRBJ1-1	CASRRDRGITEAFF	TGTGCCAGCAGACGGGACCGGGGGATCACTGAAGCTTTCTTT